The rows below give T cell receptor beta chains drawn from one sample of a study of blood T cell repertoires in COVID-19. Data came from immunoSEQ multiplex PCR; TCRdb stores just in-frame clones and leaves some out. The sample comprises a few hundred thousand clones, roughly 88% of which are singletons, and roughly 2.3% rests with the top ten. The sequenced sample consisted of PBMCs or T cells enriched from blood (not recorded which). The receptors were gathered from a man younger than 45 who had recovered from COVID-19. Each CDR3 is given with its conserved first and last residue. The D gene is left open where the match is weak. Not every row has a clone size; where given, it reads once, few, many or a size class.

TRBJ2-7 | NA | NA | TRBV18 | TGTGCCAGCTCATTAGATTTAGAGCAGTACTTC | CASSLDLEQYF
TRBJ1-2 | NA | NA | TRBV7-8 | TGTGCCAGCAGCTTAGCGGCGGGACCTTATGGCTACACCTTC | CASSLAAGPYGYTF
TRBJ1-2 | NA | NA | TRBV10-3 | TGTGCCATCAGTGACCCGGGGGACGGGACTAACTATGGCTACACCTTC | CAISDPGDGTNYGYTF
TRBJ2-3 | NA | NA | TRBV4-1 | TGCGCCAGCAGCCAACTTGAGGCGCAGTATTTT | CASSQLEAQYF
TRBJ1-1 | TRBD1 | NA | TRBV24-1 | TGTGCCACCAGTGATTTGTTGGGGACAGTGGAATTT | CATSDLLGTVEF
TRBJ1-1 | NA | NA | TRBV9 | TGTGCCAGCAGCGTAGTGGCAGGGATTAACACTGAAGCTTTCTTT | CASSVVAGINTEAFF
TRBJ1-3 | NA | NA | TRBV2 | TGTGCCAGCAGTGGGCGGGGTCTCTCTGGAAACACCATATATTTT | CASSGRGLSGNTIYF
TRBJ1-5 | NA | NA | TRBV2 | TGTGCCAGCAATGGGCAGAATAGCAATCAGCCCCAGCATTTT | CASNGQNSNQPQHF
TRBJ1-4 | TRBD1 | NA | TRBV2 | TGTGCCAGCACCAAACAGGGGACTAATGAAAAACTGTTTTTT | CASTKQGTNEKLFF
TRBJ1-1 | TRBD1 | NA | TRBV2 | TGTGCCAGCAGTCCTACCCGGGACAGGGGGCGAAAAGAGAGGTACACTGAAGCTTTCTTT | CASSPTRDRGRKERYTEAFF
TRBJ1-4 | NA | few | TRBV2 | TGTGCCAGCAGACCGGGACAACCTAATGAAAAACTGTTTTTT | CASRPGQPNEKLFF
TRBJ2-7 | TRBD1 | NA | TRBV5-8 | TGTGCCAGCAGCCGGGGACAGGGGGTCTACGAGCAGTACTTC | CASSRGQGVYEQYF
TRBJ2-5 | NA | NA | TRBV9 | TGTGCCAGCAGCCCTCGACTAGAGGAGACCCAGTACTTC | CASSPRLEETQYF
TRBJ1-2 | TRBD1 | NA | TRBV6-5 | TGTGCCAGCAGGGGACAGGGGGTAATTGGCTACACCTTC | CASRGQGVIGYTF
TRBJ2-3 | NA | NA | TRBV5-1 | TGCGCCAGCAGCTTGGTTGGCGGGGCAAGCACAGATACGCAGTATTTT | CASSLVGGASTDTQYF
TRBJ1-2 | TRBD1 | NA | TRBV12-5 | TGTGCTAGTGGTTTGGGACCGACAGGGGTCGGCGGCTACACCTTC | CASGLGPTGVGGYTF
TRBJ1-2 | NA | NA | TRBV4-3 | TGCGCCAGCAGCCAAGATAGTGGAGCCTACTATGGCTACACCTTC | CASSQDSGAYYGYTF
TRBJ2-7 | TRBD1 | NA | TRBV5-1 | TGCGCCAGCAGCCCCACGGGACAGGGGGCCTACGAGCAGTACTTC | CASSPTGQGAYEQYF
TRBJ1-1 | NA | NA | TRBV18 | TGTGCCAGCTCACCACCGGGCCCAGGGACTGAAGCTTTCTTT | CASSPPGPGTEAFF
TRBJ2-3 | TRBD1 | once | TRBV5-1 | TGCGCCAGCAGCCCCAGACAGGGGGGCACAGATACGCAGTATTTT | CASSPRQGGTDTQYF
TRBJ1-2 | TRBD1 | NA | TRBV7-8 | TGTGCCAGCAGCTTAAGCAGCGCGACAGGGGGAACATTTAACTATGGCTACACCTTC | CASSLSSATGGTFNYGYTF
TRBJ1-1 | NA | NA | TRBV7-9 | TGTGCCAGCAGCCATCGACTCCGGGACACCACTGAAGCTTTCTTT | CASSHRLRDTTEAFF
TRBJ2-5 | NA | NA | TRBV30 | TGTGCCTGGAGTGTTGACGCAAGAGGGACCCAGTACTTC | CAWSVDARGTQYF
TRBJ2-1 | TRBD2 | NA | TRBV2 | TGTGCCAGCGGAGTCGGGACTAGCGGGGGGGTAAGGGAGCAGTTCTTC | CASGVGTSGGVREQFF
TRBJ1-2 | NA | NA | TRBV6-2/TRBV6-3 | TGTGCCAGCAGTTACTCGGCCGTCTATGGCTACACCTTC | CASSYSAVYGYTF
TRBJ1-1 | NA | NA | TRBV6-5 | TGTGCCAGCAGTTACTCGGGGGGCACTGAAGCTTTCTTT | CASSYSGGTEAFF
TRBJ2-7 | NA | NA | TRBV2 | TGTGCCAGCAGTGTTCACCCCGACGGAGCCTACGAGCAGTACTTC | CASSVHPDGAYEQYF
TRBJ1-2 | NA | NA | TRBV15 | TGTGCCACCAGCAGAGATGGGCAGGGGAGCTATGGCTACACCTTC | CATSRDGQGSYGYTF
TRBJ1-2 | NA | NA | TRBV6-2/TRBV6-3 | TGTGCCAGCAGTTCGGACAGATATGGCTACACCTTC | CASSSDRYGYTF
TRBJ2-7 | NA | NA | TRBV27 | TGTGCCAGCAGGGCGGGGGCCACCTACGAGCAGTACTTC | CASRAGATYEQYF
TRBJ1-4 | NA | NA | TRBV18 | TGTGCCAGCTCACCAAGGGGTTCAACTAATGAAAAACTGTTTTTT | CASSPRGSTNEKLFF
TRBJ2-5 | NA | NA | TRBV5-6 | TGTGCCAGCAGCTTAGGAGGTCAGGAGACCCAGTACTTC | CASSLGGQETQYF
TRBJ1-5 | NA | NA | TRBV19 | TGTGCCAGTAGTAACAACAATCAGCCCCAGCATTTT | CASSNNNQPQHF
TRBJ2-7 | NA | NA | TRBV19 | TGTGCCAGTAGTATGGGGGGAAACTACGAGCAGTACTTC | CASSMGGNYEQYF
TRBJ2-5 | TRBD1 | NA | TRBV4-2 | TGTGCCAGCAGCCCAGACAGGGCGTCCCGTGGGACCCAGTACTTC | CASSPDRASRGTQYF
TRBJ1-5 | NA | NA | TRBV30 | TGTGCCTGGGGGTGGAGGGGCAATCAGCCCCAGCATTTT | CAWGWRGNQPQHF
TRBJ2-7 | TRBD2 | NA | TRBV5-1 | TGCGCCAGCAGCTCCGCTAGGACTAGCGGGGGGGCCAATCCGGGCGAGCAGTACTTC | CASSSARTSGGANPGEQYF
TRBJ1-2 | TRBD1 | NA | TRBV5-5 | TGTGCCAGCAGCGCGACAGGGCTTCAGGCCACCTTC | CASSATGLQATF
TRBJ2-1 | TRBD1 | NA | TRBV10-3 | TGTGCCATCAAGGGACAGGGGACCTACAATGAGCAGTTCTTC | CAIKGQGTYNEQFF
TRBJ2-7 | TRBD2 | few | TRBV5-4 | TGTGCCAGCAGCTTGCCTGGACTAGCAGGCTACGAGCAGTACTTC | CASSLPGLAGYEQYF
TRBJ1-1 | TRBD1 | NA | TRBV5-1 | TGCGCCAGCAGCCGCCGGGGACAGGGGAACACTGAAGCTTTCTTT | CASSRRGQGNTEAFF
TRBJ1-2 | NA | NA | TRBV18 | TGTGCCAGCTCAGCACCGTTAGCGGCAGGGTGGATCTATGGCTACACCTTC | CASSAPLAAGWIYGYTF
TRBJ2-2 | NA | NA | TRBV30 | TGTGCCTGGGGGTTGGCCCTAGCGAACACCGGGGAGCTGTTTTTT | CAWGLALANTGELFF
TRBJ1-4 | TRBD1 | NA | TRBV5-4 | TGTGCCAGCAGCCCGTGGACAGGGGATGAAAAACTGTTTTTT | CASSPWTGDEKLFF
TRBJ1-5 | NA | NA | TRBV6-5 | TGTGCCAGCAGTTACAGGGACAACAATCAGCCCCAGCATTTT | CASSYRDNNQPQHF
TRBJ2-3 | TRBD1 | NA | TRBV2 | TGTGCCAGCAGTGTGACAGGGAGCGCCGGTCATACGCAGTATTTT | CASSVTGSAGHTQYF
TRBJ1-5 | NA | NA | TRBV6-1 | TGTGCCAGCAGTGAAGCGACAGCCAATCAGCCCCAGCATTTT | CASSEATANQPQHF
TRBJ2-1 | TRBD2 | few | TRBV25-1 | TGTGCCAGCAGTGAATCGGGGACTAGCGGGGGGGCCATTGAGCAGTTCTTC | CASSESGTSGGAIEQFF
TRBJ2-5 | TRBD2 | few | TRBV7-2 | TGTGCCAGCAGTCGAAGGGCTAGCGGGGGGGCGGGCCAAGAGACCCAGTACTTC | CASSRRASGGAGQETQYF
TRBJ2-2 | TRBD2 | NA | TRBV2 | TGTGCCAGCCGTAGCGGGGGGGTGGCCGGGGAGCTGTTTTTT | CASRSGGVAGELFF
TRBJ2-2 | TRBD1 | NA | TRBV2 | TGTGCCAGCAGTGACGGTGGGACAGGGGGAACCGGGGAGCTGTTTTTT | CASSDGGTGGTGELFF
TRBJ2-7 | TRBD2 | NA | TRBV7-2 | TGTGCCAGCAGCTTACTAGCGGGCGCCTTTTACGAGCAGTACTTC | CASSLLAGAFYEQYF
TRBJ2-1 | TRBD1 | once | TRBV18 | TGTGCCAGCTCACCACCCGGGACAGGGGCCCCCAACAATGAGCAGTTCTTC | CASSPPGTGAPNNEQFF
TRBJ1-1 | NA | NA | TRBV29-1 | TGCAGCGTTGACCCTTGGGCGGGTGCAAACACTGAAGCTTTCTTT | CSVDPWAGANTEAFF
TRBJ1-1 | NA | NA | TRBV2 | TGTGCCAGCAGTGAGTCAGAGCGCAGGAACACTGAAGCTTTCTTT | CASSESERRNTEAFF
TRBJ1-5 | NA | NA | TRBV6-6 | TGTGCCACTAAAGGCGGGTCTTATAGCAATCAGCCCCAGCATTTT | CATKGGSYSNQPQHF
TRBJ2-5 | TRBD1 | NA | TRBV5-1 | TGCGCCAGCAGCTTGGCGGACAGGGAGACCCAGTACTTC | CASSLADRETQYF
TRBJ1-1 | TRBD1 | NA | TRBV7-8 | TGTGCCAGCAGCTCCCGGACAGGACCCAACCCTGAAGCTTTCTTT | CASSSRTGPNPEAFF
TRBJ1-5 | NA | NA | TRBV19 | TGTGCCAGTAGTATGTGGCAGGGCCACCAGCCCCAGCATTTT | CASSMWQGHQPQHF
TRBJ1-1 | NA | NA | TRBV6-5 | TGTGCCAGCGTAACCCCCGGTGGTACTGAAGCTTTCTTT | CASVTPGGTEAFF